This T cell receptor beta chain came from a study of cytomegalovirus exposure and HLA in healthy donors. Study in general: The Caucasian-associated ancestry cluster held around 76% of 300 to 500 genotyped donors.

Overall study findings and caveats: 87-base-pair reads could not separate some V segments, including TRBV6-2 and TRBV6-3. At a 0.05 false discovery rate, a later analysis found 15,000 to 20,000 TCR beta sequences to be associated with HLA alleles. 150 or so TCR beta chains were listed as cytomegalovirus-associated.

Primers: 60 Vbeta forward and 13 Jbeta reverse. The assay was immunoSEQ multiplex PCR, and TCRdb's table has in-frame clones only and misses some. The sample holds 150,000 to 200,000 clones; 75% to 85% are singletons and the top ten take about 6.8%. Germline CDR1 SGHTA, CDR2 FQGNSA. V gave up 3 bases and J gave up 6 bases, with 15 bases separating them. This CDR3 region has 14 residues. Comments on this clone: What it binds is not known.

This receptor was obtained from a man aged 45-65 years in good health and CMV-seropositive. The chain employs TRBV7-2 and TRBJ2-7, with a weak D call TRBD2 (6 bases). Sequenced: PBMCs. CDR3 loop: CASSLGGVGAEQYF. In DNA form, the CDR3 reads TGTGCCAGCAGCTTGGGGGGAGTGGGTGCCGAGCAGTACTTC.